The 12 T cell receptor beta chains in this list originate from one sample, sequenced in a study of blood T cell repertoires in COVID-19. The data were produced by immunoSEQ multiplex PCR, yet TCRdb's version contains in-frame clones alone and is incomplete. Of hundreds of thousands of clones detected, more than 75% appear once; the ten largest clones hold 2% to 2.5%. The sequenced sample was peripheral blood. Source of these receptors: a woman aged 60 to 75 with COVID-19, enrolled during active disease.

The chain employs TRBV19 and TRBJ1-5; tentative D call: TRBD1 (5 bases). The V and J ends lost 7 bases and 4 bases respectively, with 14 bases between them. The CDR3 is 14 amino acids. Looked up from germline, CDR1 is LNHDA and CDR2 is SQIVND (reference sequence). CDR3 coding DNA: TGTGCCAGTATCGGAGGGGTTGGGAATCAGCCCCAGCATTTT. Protein: CASIGGVGNQPQHF.

The chain joins TRBV3-1 (or the pseudogene TRBV3-2) to TRBJ2-3, with D uncertain. Looked up from germline, CDR1 is LGHDT and CDR2 is YNNKEL (reference sequence). The V end lost 1 base, the J end lost 4 bases, and 9 bases lay between the germline ends. CDR3 size: 14 residues. The CDR3 region has the DNA TGTGCCAGCAGCCAAGCTAGTAACGCAGATACGCAGTATTTT. It encodes CASSQASNADTQYF.

CDR3: CASSQEARNSYGYTF. CDR3 DNA: TGCGCCAGCAGCCAAGAGGCAAGGAACAGCTATGGCTACACCTTC. This sequence joins TRBV4-1 and TRBJ1-2; no clear D. V dropped 0 bases and J dropped 4 bases, with 12 bases sitting between them. The CDR3 is 15 amino acids. CDR1 is MGHRA, CDR2 YSYEKL, per germline.

CDR3 protein: CASSGNQANYGYTF. CDR3 nucleotides: TGTGCCAGCAGCGGGAACCAGGCTAACTATGGCTACACCTTC. The chain links TRBV9 to TRBJ1-2, with unresolved D. In germline, CDR1 is SGDLS, CDR2 YYNGEE. Between the trimmed V and J ends, which lost 3 bases and 0 bases, there was a span of 9 bases. The CDR3 extends over 14 amino acids.

The rearrangement joins TRBV6-5 to TRBJ2-7; D unresolved. Trimming removed 2 bases from V and 7 bases from J, with 15 bases in between. The CDR3 is 14 residues long. Germline values: CDR1 MNHEY, CDR2 SVGAGI. The CDR3 DNA reads as TGTGCCAGCAGTTACGTGGCGGTCTCCGGGGAGCAGTACTTC. Its protein is CASSYVAVSGEQYF.

In this sample, this clone turned up a few times. This chain connects TRBV6-5 to TRBJ1-1; perhaps TRBD1 as D (6 bases). The CDR3 contains 11 residues. The V and J ends lost 9 bases and 9 bases respectively, with 14 bases between them. CDR1 and CDR2 from the germline V gene are MNHEY and SVGAGI. The CDR3 spells CASTLRGKAFF. DNA of the CDR3: TGTGCCAGTACCCTTAGGGGGAAAGCTTTCTTT.

The chain joins TRBV28 to TRBJ2-6; unclear D gene. V was clipped by 6 bases and J by 0 bases, with 15 bases between them. The CDR3 sequence is 17 residues long. The V gene's germline CDR1 is MDHEN and CDR2 SYDVKM. DNA for the CDR3: TGTGCCAGCAGCAACGCGTGGTGGAGCTCTGGGGCCAACGTCCTGACTTTC. It yields the protein CASSNAWWSSGANVLTF.

A few counts support this clone. V is TRBV6-5 and J is TRBJ2-1; tentative D call: TRBD1 (5 bases). CDR3 length equals 11 residues. The V gene's germline CDR1 is MNHEY and CDR2 SVGAGI. With 7 bases removed from V and 12 bases from J, the gap between germline ends came to 13 bases. The CDR3 DNA reads TGTGCCAGCAATTCTGGGGCGAGGCAGTTCTTC. It encodes CASNSGARQFF.

This chain joins TRBV7-2 and TRBJ1-2; 9 bases line up with TRBD1. V shed 7 bases and J 8 bases; nucleotides not matched to a gene: 8. The CDR3 consists of 13 residues. Looked up from germline, CDR1 is SGHTA and CDR2 is FQGNSA. The CDR3 DNA sequence: TGTGCCAGCAACTGGGACAGGGATGGAGGCTACACCTTC. This translates into CASNWDRDGGYTF.

V gene TRBV5-1 combines with J gene TRBJ1-5; 9 bases are shared with TRBD1. In germline, CDR1 is SGHRS, CDR2 YFSETQ. V was clipped by 0 bases and J by 10 bases; unmatched bases: 5. CDR3 length: 14 amino acids. In DNA form, the CDR3 reads TGCGCCAGCAGCTTGGGGGACAGGGCGGGCCCCCAGCATTTT. Translation gives CASSLGDRAGPQHF.

CDR3 coding DNA: TGTGCCAGCAGCTTCCGGGGAGGAGGAGAAAAACTGTTTTTT. As protein: CASSFRGGGEKLFF. The J gene is TRBJ1-4, the V gene TRBV11-1, with D hard to call. The CDR3 has 14 amino acids. Germline loops: CDR1 SGHAT, CDR2 FQDESV (reference sequence). V lost 3 bases to trimming and J lost 8 bases, with 13 bases between them.

The chain joins TRBV6-1 to TRBJ2-1; D gene ambiguous. Trimming stripped 0 bases from V and 10 bases from J, with 7 bases between. The CDR3 spans 12 residues. Germline V lookup: CDR1 MNHNS, CDR2 SASEGT. The CDR3 protein is CASSEAAVEQFF. The CDR3 DNA reads TGTGCCAGCAGTGAAGCAGCTGTAGAGCAGTTCTTC.